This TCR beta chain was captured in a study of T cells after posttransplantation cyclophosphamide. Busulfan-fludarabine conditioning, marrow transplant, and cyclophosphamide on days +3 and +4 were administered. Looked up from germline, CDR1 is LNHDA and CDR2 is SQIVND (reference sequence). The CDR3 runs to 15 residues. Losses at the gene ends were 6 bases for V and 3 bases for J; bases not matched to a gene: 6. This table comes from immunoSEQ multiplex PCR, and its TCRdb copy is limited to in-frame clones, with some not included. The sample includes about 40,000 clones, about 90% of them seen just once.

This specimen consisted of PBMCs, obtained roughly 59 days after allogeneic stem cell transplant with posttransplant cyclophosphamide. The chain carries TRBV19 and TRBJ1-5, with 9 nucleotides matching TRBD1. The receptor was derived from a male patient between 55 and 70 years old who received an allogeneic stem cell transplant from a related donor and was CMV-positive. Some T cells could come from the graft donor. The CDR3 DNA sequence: TGTGCCAGTAGCACCGGGACAGGGTACAATCAGCCCCAGCATTTT. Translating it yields CASSTGTGYNQPQHF.